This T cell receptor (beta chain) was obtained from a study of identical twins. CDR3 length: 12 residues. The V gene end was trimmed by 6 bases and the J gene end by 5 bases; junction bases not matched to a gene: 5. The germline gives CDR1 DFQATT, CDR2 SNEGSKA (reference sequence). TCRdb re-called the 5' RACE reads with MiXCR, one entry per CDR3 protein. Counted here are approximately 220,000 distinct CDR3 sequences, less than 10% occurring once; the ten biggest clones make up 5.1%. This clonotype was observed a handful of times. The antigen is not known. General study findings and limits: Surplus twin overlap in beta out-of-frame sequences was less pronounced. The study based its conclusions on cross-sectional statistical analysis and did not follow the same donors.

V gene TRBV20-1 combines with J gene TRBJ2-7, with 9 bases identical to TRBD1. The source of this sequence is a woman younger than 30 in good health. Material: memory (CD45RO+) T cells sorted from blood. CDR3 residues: CSALGQGDEQYF. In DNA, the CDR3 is TGCAGTGCGTTGGGACAGGGAGACGAGCAGTACTTC.